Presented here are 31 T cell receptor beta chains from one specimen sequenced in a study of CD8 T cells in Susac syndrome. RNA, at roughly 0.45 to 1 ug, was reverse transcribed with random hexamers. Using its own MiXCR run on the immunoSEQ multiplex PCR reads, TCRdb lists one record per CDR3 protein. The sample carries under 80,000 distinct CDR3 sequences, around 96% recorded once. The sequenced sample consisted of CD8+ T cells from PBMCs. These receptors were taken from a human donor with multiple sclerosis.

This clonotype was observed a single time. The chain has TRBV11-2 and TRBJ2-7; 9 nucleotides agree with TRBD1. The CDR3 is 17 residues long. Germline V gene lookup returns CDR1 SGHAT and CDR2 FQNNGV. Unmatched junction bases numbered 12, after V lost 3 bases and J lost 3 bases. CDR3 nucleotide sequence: TGTGCCAGCAGCTTCGTCCCGGGACAGGGTCCGATCTACGAGCAGTACTTC. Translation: CASSFVPGQGPIYEQYF.

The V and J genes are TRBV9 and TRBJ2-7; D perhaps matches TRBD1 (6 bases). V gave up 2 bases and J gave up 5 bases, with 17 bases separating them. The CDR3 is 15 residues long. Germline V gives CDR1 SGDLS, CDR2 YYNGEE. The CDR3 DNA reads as TGTGCCAGCAGCGTGACCGGACAGAGTTCCGACGAGCAGTACTTC. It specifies CASSVTGQSSDEQYF.

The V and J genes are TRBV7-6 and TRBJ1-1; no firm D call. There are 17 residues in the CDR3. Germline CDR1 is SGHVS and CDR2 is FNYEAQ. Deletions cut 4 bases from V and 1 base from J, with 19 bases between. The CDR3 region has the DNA TGTGCCAGCAGCTGGGAAGTCGTGGGCAGGTCGAACACTGAAGCTTTCTTT. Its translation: CASSWEVVGRSNTEAFF.

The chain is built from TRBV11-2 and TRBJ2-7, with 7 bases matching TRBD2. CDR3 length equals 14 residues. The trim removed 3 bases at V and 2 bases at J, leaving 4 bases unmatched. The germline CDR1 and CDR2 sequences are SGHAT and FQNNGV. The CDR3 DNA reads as TGTGCCAGCAGCTTCACCGCGGGAGCCTACGAGCAGTACTTC. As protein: CASSFTAGAYEQYF.

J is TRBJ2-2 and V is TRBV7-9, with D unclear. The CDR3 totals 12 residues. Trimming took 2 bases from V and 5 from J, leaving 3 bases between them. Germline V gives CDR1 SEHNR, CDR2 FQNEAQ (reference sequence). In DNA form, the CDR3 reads TGTGCCAGCAGCTTACTAACCGGGGAGCTGTTTTTT. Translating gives CASSLLTGELFF.

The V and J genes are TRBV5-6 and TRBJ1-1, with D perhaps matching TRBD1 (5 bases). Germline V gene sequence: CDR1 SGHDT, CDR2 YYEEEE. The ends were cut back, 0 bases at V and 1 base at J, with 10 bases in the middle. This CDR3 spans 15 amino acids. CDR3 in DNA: TGTGCCAGCAGCTTGGCGGGGGTAGAGAACACTGAAGCTTTCTTT. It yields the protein CASSLAGVENTEAFF.

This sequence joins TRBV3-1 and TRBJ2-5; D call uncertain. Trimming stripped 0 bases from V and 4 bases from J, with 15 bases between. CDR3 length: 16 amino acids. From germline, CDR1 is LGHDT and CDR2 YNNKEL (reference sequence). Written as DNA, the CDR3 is TGTGCCAGCAGCCAAGAAGTCGAGGTGTTAGTAGAGACCCAGTACTTC. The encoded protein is CASSQEVEVLVETQYF.

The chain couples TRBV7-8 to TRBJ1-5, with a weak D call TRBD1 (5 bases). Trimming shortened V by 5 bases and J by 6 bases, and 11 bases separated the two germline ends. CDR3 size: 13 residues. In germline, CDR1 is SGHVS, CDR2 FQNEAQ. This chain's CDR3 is CASSNGGIQPQHF. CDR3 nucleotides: TGTGCCAGCAGCAACGGGGGTATTCAGCCCCAGCATTTT.

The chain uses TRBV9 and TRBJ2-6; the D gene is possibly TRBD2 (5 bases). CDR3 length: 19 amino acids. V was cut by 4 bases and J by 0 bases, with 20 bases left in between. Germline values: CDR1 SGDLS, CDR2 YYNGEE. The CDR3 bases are TGTGCCAGCAGCTCCTCCCAGGACCGGGATCCCTCTGGGGCCAACGTCCTGACTTTC. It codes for CASSSSQDRDPSGANVLTF.

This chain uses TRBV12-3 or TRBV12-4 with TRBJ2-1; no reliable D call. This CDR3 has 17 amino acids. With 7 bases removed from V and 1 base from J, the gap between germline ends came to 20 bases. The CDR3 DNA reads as TGTGCCAGCATTCCATATCAGGCACAGAATTCCTACAATGAGCAGTTCTTC. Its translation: CASIPYQAQNSYNEQFF.

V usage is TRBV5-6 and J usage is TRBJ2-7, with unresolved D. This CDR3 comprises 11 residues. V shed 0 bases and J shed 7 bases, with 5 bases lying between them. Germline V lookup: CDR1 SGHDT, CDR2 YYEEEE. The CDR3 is CASSLVGEQYF. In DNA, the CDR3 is TGTGCCAGCAGCTTGGTTGGGGAGCAGTACTTC. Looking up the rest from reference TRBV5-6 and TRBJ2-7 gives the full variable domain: DAGVTQSPTHLIKTRGQQVTLRCSPKSGHDTVSWYQQALGQGPQFIFQYYEEEERQRGNFPDRFSGHQFPNYSSELNVNALLLGDSALYLCASSLVGEQYFGPGTRLTVT.

The CDR3 loop is CASSDGEATDTQYF. For the CDR3, the DNA is TGTGCCAGCAGTGATGGGGAGGCCACAGATACGCAGTATTTT. The chain employs TRBV2 and TRBJ2-3; possibly TRBD2 for D (6 bases). The V gene lost 3 bases and the J gene lost 2 bases, with 9 bases spanning the gap. The CDR3 is 14 residues long. Germline values: CDR1 SNHLY, CDR2 FYNNEI.

CDR3 nucleotides: TGTGCCAGCAGTTCGATGACAGAAACCACCCCCTACGAGCAGTACTTC. It is translated as CASSSMTETTPYEQYF. The chain joins TRBV12-3 or TRBV12-4 to TRBJ2-7; tentative D call: TRBD1 (5 bases). Trimming cost V 4 bases and J 2 bases, with 18 bases left between them. CDR3 length equals 16 residues.

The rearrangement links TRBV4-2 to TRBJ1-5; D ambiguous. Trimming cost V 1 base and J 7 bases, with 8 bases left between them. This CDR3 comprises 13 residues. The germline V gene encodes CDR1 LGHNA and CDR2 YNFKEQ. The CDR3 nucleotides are TGTGCCAGCAGCCAAGTACTAGGCCAGCCCCAGCATTTT. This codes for CASSQVLGQPQHF.

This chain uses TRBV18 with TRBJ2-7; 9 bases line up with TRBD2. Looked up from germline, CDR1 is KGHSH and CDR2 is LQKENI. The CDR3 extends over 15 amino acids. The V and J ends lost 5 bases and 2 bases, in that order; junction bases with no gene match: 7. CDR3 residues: CASSGSAGGTYEQYF. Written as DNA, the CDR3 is TGTGCCAGCTCAGGGTCGGCGGGAGGGACCTACGAGCAGTACTTC.

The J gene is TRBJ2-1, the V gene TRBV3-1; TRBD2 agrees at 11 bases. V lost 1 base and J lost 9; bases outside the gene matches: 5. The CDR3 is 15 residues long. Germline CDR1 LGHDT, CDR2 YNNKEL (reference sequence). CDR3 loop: CASSQGLAGGIEQFF. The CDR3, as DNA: TGTGCCAGCAGCCAAGGGCTAGCGGGAGGTATTGAGCAGTTCTTC.

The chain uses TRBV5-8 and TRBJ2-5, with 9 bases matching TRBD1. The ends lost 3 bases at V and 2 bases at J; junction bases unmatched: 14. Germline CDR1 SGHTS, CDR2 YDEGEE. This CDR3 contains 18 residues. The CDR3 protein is CASSWADWGQGGQETQYF. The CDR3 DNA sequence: TGTGCCAGCAGCTGGGCGGACTGGGGACAGGGAGGACAAGAGACCCAGTACTTC.

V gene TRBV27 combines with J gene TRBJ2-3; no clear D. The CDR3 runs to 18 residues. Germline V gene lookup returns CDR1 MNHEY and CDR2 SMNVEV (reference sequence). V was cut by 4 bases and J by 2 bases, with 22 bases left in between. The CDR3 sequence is CASSYGPRTKFDTDTQYF. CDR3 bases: TGTGCCAGCAGTTATGGGCCGAGAACAAAATTTGACACAGATACGCAGTATTTT.

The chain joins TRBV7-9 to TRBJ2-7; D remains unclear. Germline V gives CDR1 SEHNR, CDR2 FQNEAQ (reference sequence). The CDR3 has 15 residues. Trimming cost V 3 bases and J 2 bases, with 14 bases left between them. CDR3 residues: CASSFVASSPYEQYF. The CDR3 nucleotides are TGTGCCAGCAGCTTCGTAGCCTCCTCCCCCTACGAGCAGTACTTC.

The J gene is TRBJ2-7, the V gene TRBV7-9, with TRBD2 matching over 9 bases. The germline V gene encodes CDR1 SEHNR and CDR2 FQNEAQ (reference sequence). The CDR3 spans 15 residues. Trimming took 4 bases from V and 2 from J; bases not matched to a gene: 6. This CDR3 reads CASSWSGRYTYEQYF. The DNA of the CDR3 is TGTGCCAGCAGCTGGAGCGGGAGGTACACCTACGAGCAGTACTTC.

As DNA, the CDR3 is TGCAGCGTTGGGACAGGGAAAGAGCAGTACTTC. It yields the protein CSVGTGKEQYF. The V call is TRBV29-1, the J call TRBJ2-7, with 8 nucleotides matching TRBD1. V dropped 4 bases and J dropped 7; count of bases not matched to a gene: 3. There are 11 residues in the CDR3. Per the germline V gene, CDR1 is SQVTM and CDR2 is ANQGSEA.

The CDR3 loop is CAWSVGTGMQPQHF. For the CDR3, the DNA is TGTGCCTGGAGTGTCGGGACAGGGATGCAGCCCCAGCATTTT. The chain joins TRBV30 to TRBJ1-5, with 9 bases fitting TRBD1. The J segment lost 7 bases and the V segment lost 0 bases, leaving 4 bases of the junction unmatched. The CDR3 loop spans 14 amino acids. Germline CDR1 and CDR2: GTSNPN and SVGIG (reference sequence).

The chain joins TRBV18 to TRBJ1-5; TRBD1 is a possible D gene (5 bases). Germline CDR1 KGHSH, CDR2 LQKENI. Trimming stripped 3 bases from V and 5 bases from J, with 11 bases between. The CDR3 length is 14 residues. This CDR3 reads CASSPGGEHQPQHF. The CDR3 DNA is TGTGCCAGCTCACCCGGGGGGGAGCATCAGCCCCAGCATTTT.

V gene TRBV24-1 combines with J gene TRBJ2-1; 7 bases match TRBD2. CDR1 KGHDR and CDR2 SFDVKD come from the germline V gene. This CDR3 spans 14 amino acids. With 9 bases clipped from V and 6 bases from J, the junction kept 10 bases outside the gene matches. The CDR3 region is CATRGGEGFNEQFF. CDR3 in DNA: TGTGCCACCCGAGGAGGGGAGGGGTTCAATGAGCAGTTCTTC.

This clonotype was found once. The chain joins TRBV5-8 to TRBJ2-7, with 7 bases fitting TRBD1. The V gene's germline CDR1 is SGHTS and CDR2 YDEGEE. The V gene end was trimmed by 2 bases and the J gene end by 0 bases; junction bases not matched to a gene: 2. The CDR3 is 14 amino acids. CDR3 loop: CASSFGDSSYEQYF. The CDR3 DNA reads TGTGCCAGCAGCTTTGGGGACAGCTCCTACGAGCAGTACTTC.

CDR3 DNA: TGTGCCAGCAGCCTTAACAGGGGAGATTACGAGCAGTACTTC. Protein sequence: CASSLNRGDYEQYF. The genes are TRBV27 and TRBJ2-7; 7 bases agree with TRBD1. CDR3 size: 14 residues. V lost 6 bases and J lost 4; bases outside the gene matches: 9. Germline CDR1 reads MNHEY; CDR2 reads SMNVEV (reference sequence).

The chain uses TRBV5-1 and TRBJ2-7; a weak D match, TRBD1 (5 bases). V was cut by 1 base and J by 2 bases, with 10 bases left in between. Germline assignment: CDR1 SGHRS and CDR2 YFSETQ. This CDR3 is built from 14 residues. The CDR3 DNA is TGCGCCAGCAGCTTGCAGGACAACACCTACGAGCAGTACTTC. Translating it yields CASSLQDNTYEQYF.

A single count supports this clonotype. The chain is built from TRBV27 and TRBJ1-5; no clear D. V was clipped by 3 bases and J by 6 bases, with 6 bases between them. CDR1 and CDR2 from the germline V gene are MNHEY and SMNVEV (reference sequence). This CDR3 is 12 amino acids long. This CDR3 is CASSFIGQPQHF. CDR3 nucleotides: TGTGCCAGCAGTTTTATCGGTCAGCCCCAGCATTTT.

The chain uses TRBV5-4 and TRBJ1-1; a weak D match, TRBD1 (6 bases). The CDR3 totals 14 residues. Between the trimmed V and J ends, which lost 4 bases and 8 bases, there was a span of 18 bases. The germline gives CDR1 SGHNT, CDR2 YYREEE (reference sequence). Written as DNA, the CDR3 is TGTGCCAGCAGCCTTGGAGCCGGGACAACCGAAGCTTTCTTT. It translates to CASSLGAGTTEAFF. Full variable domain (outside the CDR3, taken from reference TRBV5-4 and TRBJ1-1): ETGVTQSPTHLIKTRGQQVTLRCSSQSGHNTVSWYQQALGQGPQFIFQYYREEENGRGNFPPRFSGLQFPNYSSELNVNALELDDSALYLCASSLGAGTTEAFFGQGTRLTVV.

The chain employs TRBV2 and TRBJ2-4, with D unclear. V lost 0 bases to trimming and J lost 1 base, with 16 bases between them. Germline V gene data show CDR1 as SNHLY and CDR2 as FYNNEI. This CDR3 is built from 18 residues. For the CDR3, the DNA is TGTGCCAGCAGTGAAGCGCTTGGGGTCTCCGGGGCCAAAAACATTCAGTACTTC. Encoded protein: CASSEALGVSGAKNIQYF.

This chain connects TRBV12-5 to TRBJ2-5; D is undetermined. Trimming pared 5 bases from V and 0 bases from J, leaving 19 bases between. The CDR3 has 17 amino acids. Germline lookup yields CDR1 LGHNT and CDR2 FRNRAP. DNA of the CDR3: TGTGCTAGTGGTCCCCCAGCAAACCCACGGGACCAAGAGACCCAGTACTTC. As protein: CASGPPANPRDQETQYF.